The clone carrying this T cell receptor beta chain was picked up a small number of times. The target antigen is unknown. Method: immunoSEQ multiplex PCR; TCRdb's copy keeps in-frame clones and lacks some. Among tens of thousands of clones listed, 83% were seen once. Time point: week 47, end of study. The content of each vaccine dose was 300 ug of mutant IDH1 20-mer peptide, and topical imiquimod accompanied it. Germline CDR1 reads LGHNA; CDR2 reads YNFKEQ. The ends were cut back, 0 bases at V and 1 base at J, with 9 bases in the middle. This CDR3 is 15 amino acids long. This record belongs to a study of a mutant IDH1 vaccine in newly diagnosed glioma. Study-wide context: Once 4-6 weeks had passed after radiotherapy alone, vaccination started, or it started with temozolomide cycles.

The receptor was isolated from a woman aged 45-59 years with glioma. Sequencing used PBMCs, obtained from a glioma patient whose treatment included an IDH1 peptide vaccine. This rearrangement joins TRBV4-2 to TRBJ1-1; possible D gene TRBD1, 6 bases. CDR3 DNA sequence: TGTGCCAGCAGCCAAGACGGACAGCCGAACACTGAAGCTTTCTTT. Its protein product is CASSQDGQPNTEAFF.